Below, 10 T cell receptor beta chains from the same sample are listed, as sequenced in a study of T cell responses to AZD1222 COVID-19 vaccine. Some clones are missing from TCRdb's copy, which holds only in-frame ones; the method was immunoSEQ multiplex PCR. Of around 100,000 clones in the sample, more than 90% were seen once. The sample was peripheral blood, taken on day 0 of AZD1222 vaccination. Receptor source: an adult in good health.

V usage is TRBV20-1 and J usage is TRBJ2-3; 7 bases fit TRBD2. The ends lost 3 bases at V and 6 bases at J; junction bases unmatched: 9. Germline V gene sequence: CDR1 DFQATT, CDR2 SNEGSKA (reference sequence). This CDR3 has 14 amino acids. The CDR3 DNA sequence: TGCAGTGCTAGTCTCCTGGGGGGAGGGGATACGCAGTATTTT. Protein product: CSASLLGGGDTQYF.

The chain has TRBV11-2 and TRBJ2-7; D is undetermined. The germline V gene encodes CDR1 SGHAT and CDR2 FQNNGV. This CDR3 is 12 amino acids long. V shed 4 bases and J shed 3 bases, with 7 bases lying between them. The CDR3 protein is CASSSNSYEQYF. The DNA of the CDR3 is TGTGCCAGCAGCTCTAACAGCTACGAGCAGTACTTC.

Only one count was recorded for this clone. The chain couples TRBV3-1 (or the pseudogene TRBV3-2) to TRBJ1-2, with 7 bases matching TRBD1. The CDR3 covers 14 residues. CDR1 and CDR2 from the germline V gene are LGHDT and YNNKEL (reference sequence). After removal of 2 bases from V and 4 bases from J, the junction contained 4 bases not matched to a gene. This CDR3 reads CASSQSRQGYGYTF. The CDR3 coding sequence is TGTGCCAGCAGCCAAAGCCGACAGGGCTATGGCTACACCTTC.

The chain couples TRBV11-3 to TRBJ2-5; unclear D gene. Germline values: CDR1 SGHNT, CDR2 YENEEA. The CDR3 spans 15 residues. V was pared by 1 base and J by 6 bases, with 15 bases between. CDR3 sequence reads: CASSLGGSAIKTQYF. Here the CDR3 DNA reads TGTGCCAGCAGCTTAGGTGGGTCTGCGATTAAGACCCAGTACTTC.

In its sample, this clone was seen once. The V gene is TRBV19, the J gene TRBJ1-3, with unresolved D. Germline V gene sequence: CDR1 LNHDA, CDR2 SQIVND (reference sequence). CDR3 length: 15 amino acids. The V end was cut by 7 bases, the J end by 0 bases, with 13 bases between. The CDR3 protein is CASTIDRDSGNTIYF. The DNA of the CDR3 is TGTGCCAGTACCATCGACCGAGACTCTGGAAACACCATATATTTT.

V gene TRBV2 combines with J gene TRBJ1-4; TRBD1 might be the D (5 bases). Germline V CDR1 and CDR2: SNHLY, FYNNEI. V lost 2 bases and J 8 bases, leaving 18 bases between the germline ends. The CDR3 extends over 16 amino acids. The CDR3 DNA sequence: TGTGCCAGCAGTGAATTTGGCCGGGACTTAGGCGAAAAACTGTTTTTT. Translation: CASSEFGRDLGEKLFF.

The genes are TRBV3-1 (or the pseudogene TRBV3-2) and TRBJ1-1; D unresolved. This CDR3 comprises 13 residues. The germline V and J ends were trimmed by 2 bases and 6 bases, with 10 bases remaining between them. Germline V gene data show CDR1 as LGHDT and CDR2 as YNNKEL (reference sequence). In DNA form, the CDR3 reads TGTGCCAGCAGCCAATGGGAGTTGGCTGAAGCTTTCTTT. Protein: CASSQWELAEAFF.

The V gene is TRBV6-5, the J gene TRBJ2-6; D gene ambiguous. There are 13 residues in the CDR3. Germline CDR1 and CDR2: MNHEY and SVGAGI. Trimming cost V 0 bases and J 3 bases, with 0 bases left between them. The CDR3 reads CASSYSGANVLTF. CDR3 nucleotide sequence: TGTGCCAGCAGTTACTCTGGGGCCAACGTCCTGACTTTC.

Concerning this clone itself: The final CDR3 position lacks the conserved phenylalanine or tryptophan, pointing to a likely read error. It is unclear where the CDR3 begins or ends on the DNA, so no DNA is shown, and the CDR3 is as TCRdb lists it. V gene TRBV20-1 combines with J gene TRBJ1-2. Ends included, the CDR3 has 9 residues. Germline V gene sequence: CDR1 DFQATT, CDR2 SNEGSKA (reference sequence). The CDR3 reads CSARVSTTP.

This clone has just one count. J is TRBJ2-1 and V is TRBV4-3, with 10 bases that match TRBD2. Germline V gene lookup returns CDR1 LGHNA and CDR2 YSLEER. Trimming removed 4 bases from V and 4 bases from J; junction bases left unmatched: 7. This CDR3 region has 16 residues. The CDR3 DNA reads as TGCGCCAGCAGCCGGACACTAGCGGGATTATACAATGAGCAGTTCTTC. Amino acid sequence: CASSRTLAGLYNEQFF.